The present T cell receptor (beta chain) was sequenced within a study of T cell changes during pregnancy in multiple sclerosis. Produced via immunoSEQ multiplex PCR; TCRdb's table is partial and in-frame only. The data show tens of thousands of clones, about 94% seen once. Germline V gives CDR1 MDHEN, CDR2 SYDVKM. The CDR3 covers 15 residues. V lost 0 bases to trimming and J lost 3 bases; unmatched junction nucleotides: 4. This sample comprised peripheral blood, obtained in the third trimester of pregnancy. This chain connects TRBV28 to TRBJ1-1; 7 bases match TRBD1. The sequence came from a female donor in good health, enrolled as a control in a pregnancy study. The CDR3, as DNA: TGTGCCAGCAGTTTATGGGTCACAGGGGACACTGAAGCTTTCTTT. Translating it yields CASSLWVTGDTEAFF. The full variable domain, in which reference TRBV28 and TRBJ1-1 provide the parts outside the CDR3, is DVKVTQSSRYLVKRTGEKVFLECVQDMDHENMFWYRQDPGLGLRLIYFSYDVKMKEKGDIPEGYSVSREKKERFSLILESASTNQTSMYLCASSLWVTGDTEAFFGQGTRLTVV.